This is a list of T cell receptor beta chains from one sample in a study of T cell responses to AZD1222 COVID-19 vaccine. Here immunoSEQ multiplex PCR was the method, and the copy in TCRdb shows in-frame clones only, minus some. Of 40,000 to 55,000 clones in the sample, 60% to 85% were seen once. The sequencing used peripheral blood, collected on day 0 of AZD1222 vaccination. All receptors come from an adult in good health. Both conserved end residues are part of each CDR3. The D gene is left open where the match is weak. The size entry is marked missing in some rows and otherwise reads once, few, many or a size class.

TRBV5-6	-	-	TRBJ1-1	TGTGCCAGCAGCTTGGTAGGCTTTGAAGCTTTCTTT	CASSLVGFEAFF
TRBV6-6	TRBD1	-	TRBJ2-7	TGTGCCAGCAGTTACGTCCCGGGACAGGGGAGGTCCGAGCAGTACTTC	CASSYVPGQGRSEQYF
TRBV11-3	-	-	TRBJ1-1	TGTGCCAGCAGCTTGAGGGGAACGACAGCCCAAGCTTTCTTT	CASSLRGTTAQAFF
TRBV7-2	-	-	TRBJ2-2	TGTGCCAGCAGCTTATCATCGGGGACCGGGGAGCTGTTTTTT	CASSLSSGTGELFF
TRBV10-1	-	-	TRBJ2-7	TGCGCCAGCAGTGAGTCGGGATTAGGGGTTCCGTACTTC	CASSESGLGVPYF
TRBV7-3	TRBD1	-	TRBJ2-1	TGTGCCAGCAGCGCCGAGGACAGGGTCTCTCAGTTCTTC	CASSAEDRVSQFF
TRBV7-2	-	-	TRBJ1-2	TGTGCCAGCAGCTTAGGACTGGGTGGCTACACCTTC	CASSLGLGGYTF
TRBV25-1	-	-	TRBJ1-6	TGTGCCAGCAGTGAATGGGGCCAGGGGCTCATGGGGGTACCCCTCCACTTT	CASSEWGQGLMGVPLHF
TRBV5-3	TRBD1	-	TRBJ1-3	TGTGCCAGAAGCGGGTTAGGCATCCGGACCGGGACAGGCTCCTCTGGAAACACCATATATTTT	CARSGLGIRTGTGSSGNTIYF
TRBV9	-	-	TRBJ2-1	TGTGCCAGCAGCGTCGGTCCAACGGGCAGTGAGCAGTTCTTC	CASSVGPTGSEQFF
TRBV28	TRBD1	-	TRBJ1-6	TGTGCCAGCAGATTAACGACAGGGCCCAGCTCCTATAATTCACCCCTCCACTTT	CASRLTTGPSSYNSPLHF
TRBV11-2	-	-	TRBJ1-1	TGTGCCAGCAGCTTAGGGATACAGAGCACTGAAGCTTTCTTT	CASSLGIQSTEAFF
TRBV5-1	-	few	TRBJ2-5	TGCGCCAGCAGCTGGACAGATTCCCAAGAGACCCAGTACTTC	CASSWTDSQETQYF
TRBV2	TRBD2	-	TRBJ2-1	TGTGCCAGCACCACAAGGGGTCTAGCGGGGGGACCGCTTTACAATGAGCAGTTCTTC	CASTTRGLAGGPLYNEQFF
TRBV19	-	-	TRBJ2-2	TGTGCCAGTAGTATTTGGGGGGTCAACGGGGAGCTGTTTTTT	CASSIWGVNGELFF
TRBV2	TRBD1	-	TRBJ2-2	TGTGCCAGCGGGACAGGGGGCCCCGGGGAGCTGTTTTTT	CASGTGGPGELFF
TRBV5-1	-	-	TRBJ1-3	TGCGCCAGCAGCCCCGTGGCGGGCGGAAACACCATATATTTT	CASSPVAGGNTIYF
TRBV11-1	-	-	TRBJ1-2	TGTGCCAGCAGCTCGGGGAGCTATGGCTACACCTTC	CASSSGSYGYTF
TRBV24-1	-	-	TRBJ1-2	TGTGCCACCAGTGGAGGTACCCCGCCTGGCTACACCTTC	CATSGGTPPGYTF
TRBV20-1	-	once	TRBJ1-2	TGCAGTTCTTGGGGGTGGTATGGCTACACCTTC	CSSWGWYGYTF
TRBV4-2	-	-	TRBJ1-1	TGTGCCAGCAGCCAAGTCCTTATGAACACTGAAGCTTTCTTT	CASSQVLMNTEAFF
TRBV27	TRBD1	few	TRBJ2-7	TGTGCCAGCAGGACAGGGGGCTACGAGCAGTACTTC	CASRTGGYEQYF
TRBV19	-	-	TRBJ1-2	TGTGCCAGTAGCAAAATGACGTACAGGCGACCGGGCTACACCTTC	CASSKMTYRRPGYTF
TRBV28	-	-	TRBJ2-2	TGTGCCAGCATCCCCGGTGGACCGACCGGGGAGCTGTTTTTT	CASIPGGPTGELFF
TRBV18	-	-	TRBJ1-1	TGTGCCAGCTCACCACAGGGGGGAAACACTGAAGCTTTCTTT	CASSPQGGNTEAFF
TRBV20-1	-	-	TRBJ1-1	TGCAGTGCTAGTGGCACCACGGGAACTGAAGCTTTCTTT	CSASGTTGTEAFF
TRBV2	-	-	TRBJ1-2	TGTGCCAGCAGCGTGGCGGGTTATGGCTACACCTTC	CASSVAGYGYTF
TRBV12-5	-	-	TRBJ2-7	TGTGCTAGTGGTTTGATGACAGGCCTCTACGAGCAGTACTTC	CASGLMTGLYEQYF
TRBV19	TRBD2	-	TRBJ2-7	TGTGCCAGTAGTATTTCCGGGGGGGCTACCGCCGAGCAGTACTTC	CASSISGGATAEQYF
TRBV19	-	-	TRBJ1-6	TGTGCCACCCAGGAGGCCGTCAGCTATAATTCACCCCTCCACTTT	CATQEAVSYNSPLHF
TRBV25-1	-	-	TRBJ2-5	TGTGCCAGCAGTCCCCCCTGGCAGGGGGAGACCCAGTACTTC	CASSPPWQGETQYF
TRBV14	TRBD1	-	TRBJ2-2	TGTGCCAGCAGCCAAGTACAGGGGTCGCACGGGGAGCTGTTTTTT	CASSQVQGSHGELFF
TRBV3-1/TRBV3-2	-	-	TRBJ2-7	TGTGCCAGCAGCCAGGCACGGGGTAGCTCCTACGAGCAGTACTTC	CASSQARGSSYEQYF
TRBV28	-	few	TRBJ2-7	TGTGCCAGCACTTCGGGGCCGAACGAGCAGTACTTC	CASTSGPNEQYF
TRBV2	-	-	TRBJ1-1	TGTGCCAGCAGTAAGGGCAGGGAGGTCCGGGACACTGAAGCTTTCTTT	CASSKGREVRDTEAFF
TRBV28	TRBD1	-	TRBJ1-5	TGTGCCAGCAGTTCTGGACAGGGGGCTCAGCCCCAGCATTTT	CASSSGQGAQPQHF
TRBV18	-	-	TRBJ1-6	TGTGCCAGCTCGCTAGAAGGGAGTCGGGATTCACCCCTCCACTTT	CASSLEGSRDSPLHF
TRBV24-1	TRBD1	-	TRBJ1-2	TGTGCCACCAGCGGACCTGGACAGGGCCGGAGCTACACCTTC	CATSGPGQGRSYTF
TRBV5-1	-	-	TRBJ2-7	TGCGCCAGCAGCCGGGATGTTATCTCCTCCTACGAGCAGTACTTC	CASSRDVISSYEQYF
TRBV6-5	TRBD2	-	TRBJ2-7	TGTGCCAGCAGGGATTCAGCGGGGGATACCTACGAGCAGTACTTC	CASRDSAGDTYEQYF
TRBV24-1	TRBD1	-	TRBJ1-1	TGTGCCACCAGTGACGGGACAGGCACTGAAGCTTTCTTT	CATSDGTGTEAFF